This TCR beta chain emerged from a study of blood T cells in healthy people across ages. Overall study context: Per two T cells, about one barcoded beta molecule was captured through template switching.

Donors were healthy Caucasian individuals from Russia aged roughly 6 to 90. Through a sample-barcoded 5' primer and a J-beta primer mix, a second PCR was run for roughly 6 to 11 cycles. Every single cDNA molecule received a tag from a template-switch adaptor with 12 random nucleotides. TCRdb passed the 5' RACE reads through MiXCR, listing each CDR3 protein once. Here the sample spans around 1,000,000 distinct CDR3 sequences, less than 45% being singletons. CDR3 size: 14 residues. Germline values: CDR1 SGHDT, CDR2 YYEEEE. The sequenced sample was blood. V and J are TRBV5-6 and TRBJ2-5; D perhaps matches TRBD1 (5 bases). The J call may not be correct, given that the DNA end is closer to TRBJ2-7. The receptor's source is a man aged 18-30 years in good health. CDR3 DNA: TGTGCCAGCAGCTACCCAGACAGCTACGACGAGCAGTACTTC. This gives the protein CASSYPDSYDEQYF.